Shown below are 16 T cell receptor beta chains from a single sample sequenced in a study of blood T cell repertoires in COVID-19. Clones were sequenced by immunoSEQ multiplex PCR, and TCRdb holds only the in-frame ones, with some missing. The data contain under 250,000 clones, roughly 90% of them singletons. Input material: PBMCs or T cells enriched from blood (not recorded which). Receptor source: a woman between 25 and 40 years old with acute COVID-19.

The rearrangement uses TRBV12-3 or TRBV12-4 and TRBJ1-1; no clear D gene. This CDR3 is built from 13 residues. The V end lost 3 bases, the J end lost 2 bases, and 7 bases lay between the germline ends. CDR3 nucleotides: TGTGCCAGCAGTTTCGCACAAAACACTGAAGCTTTCTTT. The encoded protein is CASSFAQNTEAFF.

The chain joins TRBV7-9 to TRBJ2-5, with 11 positions matching TRBD1. The germline V gene encodes CDR1 SEHNR and CDR2 FQNEAQ (reference sequence). The CDR3 runs to 14 residues. V lost 8 bases to trimming and J lost 3 bases; unmatched junction nucleotides: 5. The CDR3 nucleotides are TGTGCCAGCCCGAGGACAGGGGGCGAAGAGACCCAGTACTTC. It is translated as CASPRTGGEETQYF.

This rearrangement joins TRBV12-3 or TRBV12-4 to TRBJ2-3, with 10 nucleotides matching TRBD2. The CDR3 is 13 amino acids. The V gene end was trimmed by 9 bases and the J gene end by 1 base; junction bases not matched to a gene: 1. CDR3 residues: CASSGGRTDTQYF. The CDR3 nucleotides read TGTGCCAGTAGCGGGGGGCGCACAGATACGCAGTATTTT.

The V gene is TRBV9, the J gene TRBJ2-1; 9 bases map to TRBD1. Germline CDR1 and CDR2: SGDLS and YYNGEE. V gave up 4 bases and J gave up 4 bases; unmatched junction bases: 9. This CDR3 spans 16 amino acids. CDR3 amino acids: CASSPRDREKYNEQFF. CDR3 nucleotide sequence: TGTGCCAGCAGCCCCCGGGACAGGGAGAAGTACAATGAGCAGTTCTTC.

The V call is TRBV19, the J call TRBJ2-1; 14 bases line up with TRBD2. V was clipped by 7 bases and J by 3 bases; unmatched bases: 8. Germline-derived CDR1 and CDR2 are LNHDA and SQIVND (reference sequence). CDR3 length equals 17 residues. CDR3 sequence reads: CASIGTSGGAVYNEQFF. CDR3 in DNA: TGTGCCAGTATAGGGACTAGCGGGGGAGCCGTCTACAATGAGCAGTTCTTC.

This chain links TRBV6-5 with TRBJ2-2, with 7 bases fitting TRBD1. V lost 6 bases and J lost 3; bases outside the gene matches: 4. The CDR3 sequence is 14 residues long. CDR1 and CDR2 from the germline V gene are MNHEY and SVGAGI. In nucleotides, the CDR3 is TGTGCCAGCAGGGACGGACAGGACACCGGGGAGCTGTTTTTT. Amino acids: CASRDGQDTGELFF.

V and J are TRBV6-2 or TRBV6-3 and TRBJ1-2; possibly TRBD1 for D (5 bases). Germline values: CDR1 MNHEY, CDR2 SVGEGT. The CDR3 spans 12 residues. Trimming shortened V by 2 bases and J by 8 bases, and 9 bases separated the two germline ends. In nucleotides, the CDR3 is TGTGCCAGCAGTTACAGGGGTGGCGGCTACACCTTC. Amino acid sequence: CASSYRGGGYTF.

The genes are TRBV5-1 and TRBJ2-2, with a weak D call TRBD1 (6 bases). Trimming took 3 bases from V and 0 from J, leaving 9 bases between them. Looked up from germline, CDR1 is SGHRS and CDR2 is YFSETQ. The CDR3 spans 15 residues. The CDR3 loop reads CASSSDRPNTGELFF. For the CDR3, the DNA is TGCGCCAGCAGCTCGGACAGACCGAACACCGGGGAGCTGTTTTTT.

This chain connects TRBV6-5 to TRBJ1-2; the match to TRBD1 covers 7 bases. Trimming took 5 bases from V and 2 from J; bases not matched to a gene: 8. Germline V gene lookup returns CDR1 MNHEY and CDR2 SVGAGI. The CDR3 is 15 residues long. Here the CDR3 reads CASSPRQGLNYGYTF. For the CDR3, the DNA is TGTGCCAGCAGTCCCAGACAGGGTTTGAACTATGGCTACACCTTC.

V usage is TRBV27 and J usage is TRBJ1-2; D uncertain. In germline, CDR1 is MNHEY, CDR2 SMNVEV (reference sequence). With 5 bases removed from V and 4 bases from J, the gap between germline ends came to 11 bases. The CDR3 runs to 13 residues. CDR3 coding DNA: TGTGCCAGCAGTCCGGCGGGGTTCTATGGCTACACCTTC. Its protein product is CASSPAGFYGYTF.

This chain joins TRBV4-3 and TRBJ2-7; D is possibly TRBD1 (6 bases). The ends were cut back, 0 bases at V and 2 bases at J, with 11 bases in the middle. Germline V gives CDR1 LGHNA, CDR2 YSLEER. The CDR3 runs to 15 residues. The CDR3 region has the DNA TGCGCCAGCAGCCAAGAAAGCACAGGGCCCTACGAGCAGTACTTC. Amino acid sequence: CASSQESTGPYEQYF.

This clone came up a few times. J is TRBJ1-2 and V is TRBV2; no definite D call. Looked up from germline, CDR1 is SNHLY and CDR2 is FYNNEI. The CDR3 loop spans 12 amino acids. V dropped 8 bases and J dropped 8 bases, with 15 bases sitting between them. CDR3 sequence (DNA): TGTGCCAGCTTAAGAGTCGGTTGGGGCTACACCTTC. Translated, it gives CASLRVGWGYTF. Full variable domain (missing parts from reference TRBV2 and TRBJ1-2): EPEVTQTPSHQVTQMGQEVILRCVPISNHLYFYWYRQILGQKVEFLVSFYNNEISEKSEIFDDQFSVERPDGSNFTLKIRSTKLEDSAMYFCASLRVGWGYTFGSGTRLTVV.

V is TRBV11-2 and J is TRBJ2-5; 13 nucleotides align to TRBD2. V gave up 4 bases and J gave up 5 bases; unmatched junction bases: 10. This CDR3 has 17 amino acids. Germline V gene data show CDR1 as SGHAT and CDR2 as FQNNGV. The CDR3: CASSSDPGLAGSETQYF. Here the CDR3 DNA reads TGTGCCAGCAGCTCAGATCCGGGACTAGCGGGGAGTGAGACCCAGTACTTC.

This clone was seen a few times. The chain uses TRBV2 and TRBJ2-1; the D is unclear. CDR1 and CDR2 (germline): SNHLY, FYNNEI. The CDR3 has 14 residues. Trimming removed 2 bases from V and 6 bases from J, with 11 bases in between. CDR3 sequence: CASSEILHSNEQFF. The CDR3 bases are TGTGCCAGCAGTGAAATACTTCACAGCAATGAGCAGTTCTTC.

A remark on this clone: Sequence at one end of the junction differs from germline and may be a read error. This chain connects TRBV20-1 to TRBJ1-2, with TRBD1 matching 8 bases. This CDR3 spans 16 amino acids. Germline CDR1 DFQATT, CDR2 SNEGSKA (reference sequence). The CDR3 is CSTSTVRTGNNYGYTF. The CDR3 DNA reads as TGCAGTACTAGTACGGTCCGGACAGGGAATAACTATGGCTACACCTTC.

The chain carries TRBV10-1 and TRBJ1-2, with a weak D call TRBD1 (5 bases). The germline CDR1 and CDR2 sequences are WNHNN and SYGVQD (reference sequence). The CDR3 length is 15 residues. V lost 2 bases and J lost 4, with 14 bases in between. The CDR3 spells CASSEAADRSYGYTF. DNA for the CDR3: TGCGCCAGCAGTGAGGCCGCCGACAGAAGCTATGGCTACACCTTC.